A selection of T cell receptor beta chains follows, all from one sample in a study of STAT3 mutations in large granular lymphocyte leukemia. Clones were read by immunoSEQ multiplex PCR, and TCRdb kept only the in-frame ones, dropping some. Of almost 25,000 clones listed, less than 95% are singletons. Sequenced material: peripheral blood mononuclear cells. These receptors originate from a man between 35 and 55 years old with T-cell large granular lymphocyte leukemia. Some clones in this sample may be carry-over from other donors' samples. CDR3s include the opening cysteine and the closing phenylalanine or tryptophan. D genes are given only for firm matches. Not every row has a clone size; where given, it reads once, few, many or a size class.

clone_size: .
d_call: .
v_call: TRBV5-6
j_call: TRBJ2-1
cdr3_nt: TGTGCCAGCAGCTTGCGAGGGGGTGAGCAGTTCTTC
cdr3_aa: CASSLRGGEQFF

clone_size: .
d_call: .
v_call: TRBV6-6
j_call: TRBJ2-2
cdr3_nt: TGTGCCAGCAGTCTGAGGAGACTAGGCTACACCGGGGAGCTGTTTTTT
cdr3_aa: CASSLRRLGYTGELFF

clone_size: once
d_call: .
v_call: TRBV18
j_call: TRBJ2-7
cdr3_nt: TGTGCCAGCTCACCACCGAGCAGGGGCTCCTACGAGCAGTACTTC
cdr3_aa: CASSPPSRGSYEQYF

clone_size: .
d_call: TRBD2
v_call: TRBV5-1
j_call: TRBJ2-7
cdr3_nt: TGCGCCAGCAGCCTAGCGGGGGCCACCTACGAGCAGTACTTC
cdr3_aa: CASSLAGATYEQYF

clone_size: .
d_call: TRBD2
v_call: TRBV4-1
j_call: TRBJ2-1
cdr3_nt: TGCGCCAGCAGCCAGGCAGCGGGGGATTACAATGAGCAGTTCTTC
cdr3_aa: CASSQAAGDYNEQFF

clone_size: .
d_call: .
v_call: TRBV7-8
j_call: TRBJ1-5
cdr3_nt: TGTGCCAGCAGCTTATACAGGGATCAGCCCCAGCATTTT
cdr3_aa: CASSLYRDQPQHF

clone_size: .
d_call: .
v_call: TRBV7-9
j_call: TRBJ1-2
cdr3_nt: TGTGCCAGCAGCTTGGCGCAGACTGCTGGCTACACCTTC
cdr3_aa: CASSLAQTAGYTF

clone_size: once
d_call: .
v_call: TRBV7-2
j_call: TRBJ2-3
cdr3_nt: TGTGCCAGCAGCTTAGACTGGAGCACAGATACGCAGTATTTT
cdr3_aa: CASSLDWSTDTQYF

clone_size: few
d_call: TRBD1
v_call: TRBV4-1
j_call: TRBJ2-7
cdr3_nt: TGCGCCAGCAGCCTCGGGACAGGGGGCCCCTACGAGCAGTACTTC
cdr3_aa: CASSLGTGGPYEQYF

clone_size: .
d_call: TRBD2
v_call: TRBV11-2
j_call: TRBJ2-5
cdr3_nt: TGTGCCAGCAGCCAAACTAGCGGGGGGGAGACCCAGTACTTC
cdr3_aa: CASSQTSGGETQYF

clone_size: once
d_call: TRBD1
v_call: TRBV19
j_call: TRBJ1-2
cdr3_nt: TGTGCCAGTAGTCCAGGGGGAGCAATTTTAAACTATGGCTACACCTTC
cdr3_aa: CASSPGGAILNYGYTF

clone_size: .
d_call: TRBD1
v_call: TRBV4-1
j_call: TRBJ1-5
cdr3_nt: TGCGCCAGCAGCCAAGAATCGGGCAGGGGGGACAATCAGCCCCAGCATTTT
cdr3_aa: CASSQESGRGDNQPQHF

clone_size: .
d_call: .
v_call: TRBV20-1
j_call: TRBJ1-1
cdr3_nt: TGCAGTGCTAGATCAGGGAGGGTAGCTTTCTTT
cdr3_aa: CSARSGRVAFF

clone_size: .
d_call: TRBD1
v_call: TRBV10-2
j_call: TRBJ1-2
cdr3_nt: TGCGCCAGCACCGACGGACAGGGGGACGGCTACACCTTC
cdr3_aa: CASTDGQGDGYTF

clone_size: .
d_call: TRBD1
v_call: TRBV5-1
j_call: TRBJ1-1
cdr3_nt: TGCGCCAGCAGCTTTCAGGGGGACACTGAAGCTTTCTTT
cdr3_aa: CASSFQGDTEAFF

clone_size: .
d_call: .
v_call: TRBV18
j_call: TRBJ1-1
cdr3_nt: TGTGCCAGCTCACCAAGGACGGAGGGGACTGAAGCTTTCTTT
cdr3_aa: CASSPRTEGTEAFF

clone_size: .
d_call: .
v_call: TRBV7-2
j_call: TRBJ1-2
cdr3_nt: TGTGCCAGCAGCCTAGGAGGGGTTGGGGGCTACACCTTC
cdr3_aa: CASSLGGVGGYTF

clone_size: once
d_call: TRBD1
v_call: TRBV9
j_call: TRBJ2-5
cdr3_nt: TGTGCCAGCAGCGCGAGGGAGGGACAGGGGGCTCATGGGACCCAGTACTTC
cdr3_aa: CASSAREGQGAHGTQYF

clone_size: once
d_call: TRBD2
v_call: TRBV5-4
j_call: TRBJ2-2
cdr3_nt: TGTGCCAGCAGCGCGCAGCGGGGGGGCCATGACGGGGAGCTGTTTTTT
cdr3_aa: CASSAQRGGHDGELFF

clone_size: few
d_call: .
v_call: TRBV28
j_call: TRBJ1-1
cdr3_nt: TGTGCCACCCGCCGGATGAACACTGAAGCTTTCTTT
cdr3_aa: CATRRMNTEAFF

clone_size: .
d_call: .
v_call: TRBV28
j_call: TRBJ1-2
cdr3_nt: TGTGCCATCCTGTCCGGGGCTAACTATGGCTACACCTTC
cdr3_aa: CAILSGANYGYTF

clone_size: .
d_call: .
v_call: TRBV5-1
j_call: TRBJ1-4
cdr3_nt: TGCGCCAGCAGCCCAGGGGCTGGGGAAAAACTGTTTTTT
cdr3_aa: CASSPGAGEKLFF

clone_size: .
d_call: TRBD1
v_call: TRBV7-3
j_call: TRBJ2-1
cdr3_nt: TGTGCCAGCAGCTTAACGGGGGGGACAGGGGCAGGCGACAATGAGCAGTTCTTC
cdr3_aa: CASSLTGGTGAGDNEQFF

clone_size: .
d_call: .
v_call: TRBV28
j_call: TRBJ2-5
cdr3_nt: TGTGCCAGCAGTTTTTCTGCGCCTCAAGAGACCCAGTACTTC
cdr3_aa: CASSFSAPQETQYF

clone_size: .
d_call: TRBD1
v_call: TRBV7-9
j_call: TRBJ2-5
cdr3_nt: TGTGCCAGCAGTTCAAGGACAGGGGGAGAGACCCAGTACTTC
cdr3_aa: CASSSRTGGETQYF

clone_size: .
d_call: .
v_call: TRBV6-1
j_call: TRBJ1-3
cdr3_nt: TGTGCCAGCAGTGAAGTGGGTTTTGGGAGTGGAAACACCATATATTTT
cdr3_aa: CASSEVGFGSGNTIYF

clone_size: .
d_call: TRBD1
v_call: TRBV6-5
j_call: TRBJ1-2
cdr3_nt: TGTGCCAGCAGTTACTCGACAGGGACCCTTAACTATGGCTACACCTTC
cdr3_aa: CASSYSTGTLNYGYTF

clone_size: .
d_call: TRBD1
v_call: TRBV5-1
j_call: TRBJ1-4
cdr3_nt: TGCGCCAGCAGCTTGACGGGACAGGGACGAAGAACTAATGAAAAACTGTTTTTT
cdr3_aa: CASSLTGQGRRTNEKLFF